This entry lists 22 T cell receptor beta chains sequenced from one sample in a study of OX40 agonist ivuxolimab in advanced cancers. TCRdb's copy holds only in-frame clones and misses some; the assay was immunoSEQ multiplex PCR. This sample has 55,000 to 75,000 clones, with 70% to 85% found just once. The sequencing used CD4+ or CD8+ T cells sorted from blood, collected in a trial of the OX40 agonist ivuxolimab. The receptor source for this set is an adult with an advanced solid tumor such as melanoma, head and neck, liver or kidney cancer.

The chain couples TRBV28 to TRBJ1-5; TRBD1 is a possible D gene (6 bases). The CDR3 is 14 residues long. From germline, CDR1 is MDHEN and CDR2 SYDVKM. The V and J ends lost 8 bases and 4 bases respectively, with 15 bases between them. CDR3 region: CASGPDRTNQPQHF. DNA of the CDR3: TGTGCCAGCGGGCCAGACAGGACGAATCAGCCCCAGCATTTT.

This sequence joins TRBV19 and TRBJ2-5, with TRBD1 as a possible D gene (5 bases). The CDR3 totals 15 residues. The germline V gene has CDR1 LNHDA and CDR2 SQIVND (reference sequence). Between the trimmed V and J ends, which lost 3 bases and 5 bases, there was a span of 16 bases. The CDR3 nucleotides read TGTGCCAGTAGTATCGGCAAACAGGCTAGGGAGACCCAGTACTTC. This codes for CASSIGKQARETQYF.

CDR3 DNA: TGTGCCAGCAGTTCCGCAGGGGGAGGGAATCAGCCCCAGCATTTT. Residues: CASSSAGGGNQPQHF. The gene calls are TRBV28 and TRBJ1-5; 7 nucleotides align to TRBD1. The CDR3 length is 15 residues. The junction had 7 bases not matched to a gene; V was cut back by 4 bases and J by 4 bases. Germline V gives CDR1 MDHEN, CDR2 SYDVKM.

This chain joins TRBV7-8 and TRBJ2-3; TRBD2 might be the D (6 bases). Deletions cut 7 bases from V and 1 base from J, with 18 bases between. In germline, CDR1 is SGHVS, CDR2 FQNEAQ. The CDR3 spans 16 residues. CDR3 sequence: CASTRSGGGGTDTQYF. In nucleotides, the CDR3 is TGTGCCAGCACCCGCTCAGGTGGCGGGGGCACAGATACGCAGTATTTT.

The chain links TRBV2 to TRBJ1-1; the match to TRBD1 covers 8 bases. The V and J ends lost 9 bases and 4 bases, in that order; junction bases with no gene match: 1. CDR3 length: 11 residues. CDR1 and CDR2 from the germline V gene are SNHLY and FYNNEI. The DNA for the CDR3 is TGTGCCAGAACAGGGGGCACTGAAGCTTTCTTT. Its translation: CARTGGTEAFF.

In DNA, the CDR3 is TGTGCCAGCAGCCAAGTTGGGCAGGGAAGGGAAAAACTGTTTTTT. Its translation is CASSQVGQGREKLFF. The rearrangement links TRBV13 to TRBJ1-4; possibly TRBD1 for D (5 bases). This CDR3 has 15 amino acids. V lost 5 bases to trimming and J lost 8 bases, with 18 bases between them. CDR1 and CDR2 from the germline V gene are PRHDT and FYEKMQ (reference sequence).

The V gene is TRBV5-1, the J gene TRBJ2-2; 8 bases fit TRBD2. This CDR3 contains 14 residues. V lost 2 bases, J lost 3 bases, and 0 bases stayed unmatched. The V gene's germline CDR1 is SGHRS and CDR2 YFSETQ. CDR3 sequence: CASSFSGDTGELFF. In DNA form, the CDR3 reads TGCGCCAGCAGCTTTAGCGGGGACACCGGGGAGCTGTTTTTT.

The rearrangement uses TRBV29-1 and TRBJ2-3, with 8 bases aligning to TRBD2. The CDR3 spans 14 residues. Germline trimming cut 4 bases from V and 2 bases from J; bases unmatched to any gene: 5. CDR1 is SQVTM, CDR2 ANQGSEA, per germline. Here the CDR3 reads CSVGERGITDTQYF. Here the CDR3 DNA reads TGCAGCGTTGGGGAGCGGGGGATCACAGATACGCAGTATTTT.

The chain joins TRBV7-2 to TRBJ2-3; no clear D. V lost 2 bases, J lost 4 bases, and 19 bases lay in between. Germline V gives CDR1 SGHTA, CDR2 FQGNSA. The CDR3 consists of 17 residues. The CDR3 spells CASSLRSPVQSSDTQYF. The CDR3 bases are TGTGCCAGCAGCTTAAGATCCCCTGTCCAGAGTTCAGATACGCAGTATTTT. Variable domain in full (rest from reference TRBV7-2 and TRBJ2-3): GAGVSQSPSNKVTEKGKDVELRCDPISGHTALYWYRQSLGQGLEFLIYFQGNSAPDKSGLPSDRFSAERTGGSVSTLTIQRTQQEDSAVYLCASSLRSPVQSSDTQYFGPGTRLTVL.

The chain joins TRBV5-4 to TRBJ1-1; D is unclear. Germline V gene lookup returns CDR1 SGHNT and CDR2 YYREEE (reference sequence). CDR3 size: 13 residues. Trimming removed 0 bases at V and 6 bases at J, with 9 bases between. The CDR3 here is CASSLALEAEAFF. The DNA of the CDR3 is TGTGCCAGCAGCTTGGCCTTGGAAGCTGAAGCTTTCTTT.

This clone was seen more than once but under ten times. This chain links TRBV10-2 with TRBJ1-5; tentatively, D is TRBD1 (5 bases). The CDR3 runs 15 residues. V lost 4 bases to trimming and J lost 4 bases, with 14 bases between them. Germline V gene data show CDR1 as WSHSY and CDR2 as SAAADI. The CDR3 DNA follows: TGCGCCAGCAGTGGTAGGGACTTGGGGAATCAGCCCCAGCATTTT. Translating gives CASSGRDLGNQPQHF.

The CDR3 DNA sequence: TGTGCCAGCAGATACGATGGACAGCAAATGAACACTGAAGCTTTCTTT. This codes for CASRYDGQQMNTEAFF. The V call is TRBV6-5, the J call TRBJ1-1, with TRBD1 as a possible D gene (6 bases). Trimming took 6 bases from V and 0 from J, leaving 17 bases between them. The CDR3 is 16 residues long. CDR1 MNHEY and CDR2 SVGAGI come from the germline V gene.

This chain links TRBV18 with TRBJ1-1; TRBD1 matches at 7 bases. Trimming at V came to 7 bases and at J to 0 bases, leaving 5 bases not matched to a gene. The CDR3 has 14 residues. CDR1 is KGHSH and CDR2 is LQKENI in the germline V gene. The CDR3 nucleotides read TGTGCCAGCTTGGAGGGACAGATGAACACTGAAGCTTTCTTT. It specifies CASLEGQMNTEAFF.

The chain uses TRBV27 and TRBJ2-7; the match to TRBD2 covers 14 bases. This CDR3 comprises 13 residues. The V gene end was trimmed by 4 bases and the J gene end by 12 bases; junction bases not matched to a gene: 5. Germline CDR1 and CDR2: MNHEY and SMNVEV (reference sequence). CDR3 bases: TGTGCCAGCAGTTCCGGGACTAGCGGGAGAATGTACTTC. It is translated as CASSSGTSGRMYF.

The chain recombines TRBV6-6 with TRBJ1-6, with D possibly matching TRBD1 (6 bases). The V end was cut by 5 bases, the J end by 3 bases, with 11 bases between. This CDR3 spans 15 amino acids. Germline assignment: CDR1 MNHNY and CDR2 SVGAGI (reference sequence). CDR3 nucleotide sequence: TGTGCCAGCAGTCAAAGACAGGTCTATAATTCACCCCTCCACTTT. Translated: CASSQRQVYNSPLHF.

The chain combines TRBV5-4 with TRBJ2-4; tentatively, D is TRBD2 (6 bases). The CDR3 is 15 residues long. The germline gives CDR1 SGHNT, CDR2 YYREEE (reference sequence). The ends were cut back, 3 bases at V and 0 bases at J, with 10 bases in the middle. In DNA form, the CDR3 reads TGTGCCAGCAGCTCCCCCGGGGGAGCCAAAAACATTCAGTACTTC. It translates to CASSSPGGAKNIQYF. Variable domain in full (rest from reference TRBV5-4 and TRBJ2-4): ETGVTQSPTHLIKTRGQQVTLRCSSQSGHNTVSWYQQALGQGPQFIFQYYREEENGRGNFPPRFSGLQFPNYSSELNVNALELDDSALYLCASSSPGGAKNIQYFGAGTRLSVL.

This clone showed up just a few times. CDR3 bases: TGCGCCAGCAGCACCCAACCTAGCGGGGGCCTCAATGAGCAGTTCTTC. As protein: CASSTQPSGGLNEQFF. J is TRBJ2-1 and V is TRBV5-1, with 10 bases lining up with TRBD2. This CDR3 spans 16 amino acids. V was pared by 4 bases and J by 6 bases, with 10 bases of the junction left unmatched. The germline V gene encodes CDR1 SGHRS and CDR2 YFSETQ.

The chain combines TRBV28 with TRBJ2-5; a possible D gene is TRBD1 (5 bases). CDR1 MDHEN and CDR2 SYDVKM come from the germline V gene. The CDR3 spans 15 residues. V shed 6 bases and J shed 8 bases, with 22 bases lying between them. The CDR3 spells CASSRPMTDLDTQYF. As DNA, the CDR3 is TGTGCCAGCAGCCGCCCAATGACAGATTTAGATACCCAGTACTTC. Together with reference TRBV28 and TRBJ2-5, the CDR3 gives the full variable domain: DVKVTQSSRYLVKRTGEKVFLECVQDMDHENMFWYRQDPGLGLRLIYFSYDVKMKEKGDIPEGYSVSREKKERFSLILESASTNQTSMYLCASSRPMTDLDTQYFGPGTRLLVL.

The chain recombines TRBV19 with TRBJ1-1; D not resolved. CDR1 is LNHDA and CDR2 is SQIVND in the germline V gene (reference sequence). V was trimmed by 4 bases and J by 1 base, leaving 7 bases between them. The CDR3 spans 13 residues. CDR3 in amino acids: CASSTLGNTEAFF. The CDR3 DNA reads TGTGCCAGTAGTACCCTAGGGAACACTGAAGCTTTCTTT.

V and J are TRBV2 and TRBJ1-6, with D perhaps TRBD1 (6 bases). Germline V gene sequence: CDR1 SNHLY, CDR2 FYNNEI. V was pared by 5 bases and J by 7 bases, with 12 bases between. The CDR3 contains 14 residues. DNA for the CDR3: TGTGCCAGCAGTCCCGGGACACAGAATTCACCCCTCCACTTT. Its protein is CASSPGTQNSPLHF.

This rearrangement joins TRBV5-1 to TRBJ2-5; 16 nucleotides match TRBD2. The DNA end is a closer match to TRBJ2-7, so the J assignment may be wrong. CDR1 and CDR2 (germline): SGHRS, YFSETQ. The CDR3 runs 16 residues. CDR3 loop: CASSPGTSGRVYEQYF. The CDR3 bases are TGCGCCAGCAGCCCCGGGACTAGCGGGAGGGTCTACGAGCAGTACTTC.

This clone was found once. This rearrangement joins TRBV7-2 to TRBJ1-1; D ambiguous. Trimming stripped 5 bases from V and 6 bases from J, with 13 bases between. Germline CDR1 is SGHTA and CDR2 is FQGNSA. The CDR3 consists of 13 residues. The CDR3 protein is CASSGFGWPEAFF. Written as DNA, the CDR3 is TGTGCCAGCAGCGGGTTCGGGTGGCCTGAAGCTTTCTTT.